What follows are 32 T cell receptor beta chains derived from one specimen sequenced in a study of cytomegalovirus exposure and HLA in healthy donors. Primers: 60 Vbeta forward and 13 Jbeta reverse. Using immunoSEQ multiplex PCR, the repertoire was profiled, and TCRdb retains in-frame clones only, with some absent. This sample yields roughly 190,000 clones, of which about 13% are seen a single time; less than 8.5% belongs to the top ten. Specimen: PBMCs. These receptors were obtained from a man over 45 in good health and CMV-seropositive.

This clone was seen a handful of times. This chain uses TRBV5-6 with TRBJ1-3, with D hard to call. Germline lookup yields CDR1 SGHDT and CDR2 YYEEEE. This CDR3 is 14 amino acids long. V lost 0 bases, J lost 3 bases, and 7 bases lay in between. The CDR3 region has the DNA TGTGCCAGCAGCTTGGCGGGAGGTGGAAACACCATATATTTT. Translation gives CASSLAGGGNTIYF.

V usage is TRBV5-6 and J usage is TRBJ1-1; TRBD1 matches 7 bases. The CDR3 has 15 residues. V lost 4 bases to trimming and J lost 0 bases; unmatched junction nucleotides: 6. Germline loops: CDR1 SGHDT, CDR2 YYEEEE. CDR3 DNA: TGTGCCAGCAGCCGACAAGGGACAGTGAACACTGAAGCTTTCTTT. Its protein product is CASSRQGTVNTEAFF.

This chain joins TRBV15 and TRBJ2-7; D perhaps matches TRBD2 (6 bases). Trimming removed 0 bases at V and 0 bases at J, with 9 bases between. In germline, CDR1 is LNHNV, CDR2 YYDKDF (reference sequence). The CDR3 extends over 15 amino acids. In DNA, the CDR3 is TGTGCCACCAGCAGAGAAGCGGGTTTCTCCTACGAGCAGTACGTC. As protein: CATSREAGFSYEQYV.

This rearrangement joins TRBV7-2 to TRBJ2-1, with 10 bases identical to TRBD2. The length of the CDR3 is 17 residues. The V and J ends lost 6 bases and 2 bases, in that order; junction bases with no gene match: 10. Germline V lookup: CDR1 SGHTA, CDR2 FQGNSA. The CDR3 sequence is CASSSSATSGAYNEQFF. The CDR3 coding sequence is TGTGCCAGCAGTTCCAGCGCTACTAGCGGGGCCTACAATGAGCAGTTCTTC.

The genes are TRBV5-4 and TRBJ1-5; possibly TRBD1 for D (5 bases). Germline values: CDR1 SGHNT, CDR2 YYREEE (reference sequence). The CDR3 sequence is 15 residues long. Trimming left V 0 bases short and J 2 bases short, with 9 bases between. This CDR3 is CASSLGPGGNQPQHF. As DNA, the CDR3 is TGTGCCAGCAGCTTGGGGCCGGGGGGCAATCAGCCCCAGCATTTT.

This clone was detected a few times. The V and J genes are TRBV27 and TRBJ2-7, with 11 bases matching TRBD1. The V gene's germline CDR1 is MNHEY and CDR2 SMNVEV (reference sequence). V trimming: 6 bases; J trimming: 7 bases; junction bases outside the gene matches: 2. The CDR3 is 12 residues long. For the CDR3, the DNA is TGTGCCAGCAGGGACAGGGGGCATGAGCAGTACGTC. This codes for CASRDRGHEQYV.

The V call is TRBV7-2, the J call TRBJ1-5, with D maybe TRBD1 (6 bases). This CDR3 comprises 15 residues. Trimming took 6 bases from V and 9 from J, leaving 21 bases between them. Germline V gene sequence: CDR1 SGHTA, CDR2 FQGNSA. The CDR3 here is CASRKGGEGSTPQHF. CDR3 nucleotide sequence: TGTGCCAGCAGGAAAGGGGGGGAGGGCTCTACGCCCCAGCATTTT.

This clone turned up a few times. The chain recombines TRBV9 with TRBJ1-6, with 7 bases that match TRBD1. The CDR3 sequence is 14 residues long. The ends lost 3 bases at V and 10 bases at J; junction bases unmatched: 7. Looked up from germline, CDR1 is SGDLS and CDR2 is YYNGEE. CDR3 sequence reads: CASSGGTVLSPLHF. The CDR3 DNA sequence: TGTGCCAGCAGCGGAGGGACAGTCCTATCACCCCTCCACTTT.

This rearrangement joins TRBV6-5 to TRBJ1-5, with D perhaps TRBD1 (5 bases). The germline V gene has CDR1 MNHEY and CDR2 SVGAGI. The CDR3 runs 14 residues. Trimming stripped 5 bases from V and 2 bases from J, with 10 bases between. The CDR3 loop is CASSPSGRNQPQHF. CDR3 DNA sequence: TGTGCCAGCAGTCCCTCAGGGCGCAATCAGCCCCAGCATTTT.

This chain connects TRBV5-1 to TRBJ1-5; D uncertain. V was trimmed by 1 base and J by 5 bases, leaving 16 bases between them. Germline lookup yields CDR1 SGHRS and CDR2 YFSETQ. CDR3 length: 16 amino acids. This CDR3 is CASSLLTGVKDQPQHF. The DNA for the CDR3 is TGCGCCAGCAGCTTGTTAACCGGGGTGAAGGATCAGCCCCAGCATTTT.

The J gene is TRBJ1-6, the V gene TRBV11-3; D gene ambiguous. CDR1 and CDR2 from the germline V gene are SGHNT and YENEEA. Trimming pared 1 base from V and 0 bases from J, leaving 10 bases between. This CDR3 contains 17 residues. The CDR3 sequence: CASSLALTSSYNSPLHF. CDR3 coding DNA: TGTGCCAGCAGCTTAGCCCTGACTAGCTCCTATAATTCACCCCTCCACTTT.

The rearrangement links TRBV28 to TRBJ2-5, with TRBD2 as a possible D gene (7 bases). Germline CDR1 MDHEN, CDR2 SYDVKM. V lost 3 bases and J lost 4, with 9 bases in between. The CDR3 has 13 residues. CDR3 protein: CASSFRGAETQYF. CDR3 bases: TGTGCCAGCAGTTTCCGGGGGGCAGAGACCCAGTACTTC.

This clone came up a few times. The chain has TRBV29-1 and TRBJ1-2; D not resolved. The CDR3 runs to 14 residues. CDR1 is SQVTM, CDR2 ANQGSEA, per germline. V lost 0 bases, J lost 1 base, and 9 bases lay in between. CDR3 residues: CSVEDPTDNYGYTF. As DNA, the CDR3 is TGCAGCGTTGAAGATCCAACAGATAACTATGGCTACACCTTC.

This clone was counted between two and nine times. Other DNA sequences of this sample code for an identical CDR3. The chain recombines TRBV6-6 with TRBJ2-3; 13 bases are a match to TRBD2. CDR1 MNHNY and CDR2 SVGAGI come from the germline V gene (reference sequence). The CDR3 runs 14 residues. J gave up 6 bases and V 4 bases, and 1 base lay outside the gene matches. CDR3 residues: CASSWGLAGDTQYF. DNA for the CDR3: TGTGCCAGCAGTTGGGGACTAGCGGGGGATACGCAGTATTTT.

This clone was counted between two and nine times. The CDR3 DNA reads TGTGCCAGCAGTGGACAGGGATTAAAAGGGTATGGCTACACCTTC. Translation gives CASSGQGLKGYGYTF. The chain has TRBV2 and TRBJ1-2, with 7 bases identical to TRBD1. Per the germline V gene, CDR1 is SNHLY and CDR2 is FYNNEI. V lost 4 bases and J lost 5; bases outside the gene matches: 10. This CDR3 contains 15 residues.

The rearrangement joins TRBV18 to TRBJ2-1; 9 bases agree with TRBD2. With V trimmed by 0 bases and J by 7 bases, 19 bases remained unmatched. CDR3 size: 20 residues. Per germline, CDR1 KGHSH and CDR2 LQKENI. In nucleotides, the CDR3 is TGTGCCAGCTCACCACCCCTCTGGTCGGTAGCGGGGGCCAAAGGGAATGAGCAGTTCTTC. Its protein product is CASSPPLWSVAGAKGNEQFF.

The chain recombines TRBV6-1 with TRBJ1-2; the D gene is possibly TRBD1 (5 bases). V was shortened by 0 bases and J by 8 bases, with 10 bases between the two germline ends. The CDR3 runs 13 residues. CDR1 is MNHNS and CDR2 is SASEGT in the germline V gene. The CDR3 protein is CASSEAGLKGYTF. CDR3 DNA sequence: TGTGCCAGCAGTGAAGCGGGGCTCAAAGGCTACACCTTC.

The chain carries TRBV5-5 and TRBJ2-1; 7 bases map to TRBD1. The trim removed 2 bases at V and 3 bases at J, leaving 8 bases unmatched. Germline CDR1 SGHKS, CDR2 YYEKEE (reference sequence). The CDR3 consists of 16 residues. The CDR3 sequence is CASSFLTGTDYNEQFF. DNA for the CDR3: TGTGCCAGCAGCTTTTTGACAGGGACGGACTACAATGAGCAGTTCTTC.

The V call is TRBV27, the J call TRBJ2-3, with D maybe TRBD1 (6 bases). This CDR3 has 15 residues. Germline V CDR1 and CDR2: MNHEY, SMNVEV (reference sequence). The ends were cut back, 8 bases at V and 4 bases at J, with 19 bases in the middle. In nucleotides, the CDR3 is TGTGCCAGCTCACACCCCCAGGGGTCGGCAGATACGCAGTATTTT. The encoded protein is CASSHPQGSADTQYF.

V gene TRBV4-2 combines with J gene TRBJ2-1, with TRBD2 identical over 15 bases. V lost 6 bases to trimming and J lost 7 bases; unmatched junction nucleotides: 10. Germline lookup yields CDR1 LGHNA and CDR2 YNFKEQ. The CDR3 consists of 17 residues. In DNA, the CDR3 is TGTGCCAGCAGTCCCAGGACTAGCGGGGGGGGCGGGAATGAGCAGTTCTTC. Its translation: CASSPRTSGGGGNEQFF.

The chain combines TRBV9 with TRBJ1-4; 7 nucleotides line up with TRBD1. Trimming removed 3 bases from V and 7 bases from J; junction bases left unmatched: 9. CDR1 SGDLS and CDR2 YYNGEE come from the germline V gene. The CDR3 loop spans 15 amino acids. The CDR3 loop is CASSEGDSRLEKLFF. CDR3 nucleotides: TGTGCCAGCAGCGAGGGGGACAGCAGGCTTGAAAAACTGTTTTTT.

This clone was detected a few times. The CDR3 DNA is TGTGCCAGCAGTGGGACAGGGAACTATGGCTACACCTTC. Translating it yields CASSGTGNYGYTF. The chain couples TRBV6-1 to TRBJ1-2; 8 nucleotides match TRBD1. Unmatched junction bases numbered 0, after V lost 4 bases and J lost 2 bases. The CDR3 has 13 amino acids. Germline V gene data show CDR1 as MNHNS and CDR2 as SASEGT.

This clone has only a few counts. The genes are TRBV11-2 and TRBJ1-1; D unresolved. Germline CDR1 is SGHAT and CDR2 is FQNNGV. The CDR3 is made up of 14 amino acids. The ends were cut back, 2 bases at V and 1 base at J, with 8 bases in the middle. As DNA, the CDR3 is TGTGCCAGCAGCTTAACCCAGGCGAACACTGAAGCTTTCTTT. It translates to CASSLTQANTEAFF.

The sample holds a few counts of this clone. The junction shows a germline mismatch at one end, possibly a read error. This rearrangement joins TRBV7-7 to TRBJ2-5; 10 positions agree with TRBD2. The CDR3 is 13 amino acids. Germline V gene lookup returns CDR1 SSHAT and CDR2 FNYEAQ (reference sequence). CDR3 loop: CASSFSGGETQYF. For the CDR3, the DNA is TGTGCTAGCAGCTTTAGCGGGGGGGAGACCCAGTACTTC.

This clone was seen ten or more times. The chain uses TRBV4-2 and TRBJ2-7; TRBD2 might be the D (6 bases). Trimming took 0 bases from V and 2 from J, leaving 11 bases between them. The CDR3 spans 15 residues. CDR1 is LGHNA and CDR2 is YNFKEQ in the germline V gene. CDR3 protein: CASSQEDYPTYEQYF. In DNA, the CDR3 is TGTGCCAGCAGCCAAGAGGACTACCCGACCTACGAGCAGTACTTC.

The sample holds a few counts of this clone. V usage is TRBV7-7 and J usage is TRBJ2-3; possible D gene TRBD1, 6 bases. V was shortened by 4 bases and J by 10 bases, with 15 bases between the two germline ends. The germline gives CDR1 SSHAT, CDR2 FNYEAQ (reference sequence). The CDR3 length is 13 residues. CDR3 amino acids: CASSSGRTASQYF. CDR3 in DNA: TGTGCCAGCAGCTCCGGAAGGACAGCTTCGCAGTATTTT.

This chain connects TRBV6-5 to TRBJ1-2; 9 bases line up with TRBD1. Germline CDR1 is MNHEY and CDR2 is SVGAGI. This CDR3 has 14 amino acids. V lost 5 bases and J lost 5; bases outside the gene matches: 6. The CDR3 here is CASSRGQGHYGYTF. Written as DNA, the CDR3 is TGTGCCAGCAGTAGAGGACAGGGGCATTATGGCTACACCTTC.

This sequence joins TRBV11-3 and TRBJ2-3; D is perhaps TRBD2 (6 bases). The germline V gene encodes CDR1 SGHNT and CDR2 YENEEA. V lost 6 bases and J lost 5, with 21 bases in between. This CDR3 contains 16 residues. CDR3 amino acids: CASSLGSGGTKDTQYF. CDR3 nucleotides: TGTGCCAGCAGTCTAGGCTCCGGAGGGACGAAAGATACGCAGTATTTT.

The J gene is TRBJ2-5, the V gene TRBV25-1; unclear D gene. The J call is uncertain, as TRBJ2-7 better fits the DNA end. This CDR3 contains 11 residues. The germline gives CDR1 MGHDK, CDR2 SYGVNS. Written as DNA, the CDR3 is TGTGCCAGCAGTGAAGACTACGAGCAGTACTTC. Translating it yields CASSEDYEQYF.

The chain links TRBV7-2 to TRBJ2-5; TRBD2 agrees at 7 bases. This CDR3 has 15 residues. Germline V gives CDR1 SGHTA, CDR2 FQGNSA. V lost 4 bases, J lost 4 bases, and 9 bases stayed unmatched. This CDR3 reads CASSSGTKSPETQYF. The DNA for the CDR3 is TGTGCCAGCAGCTCCGGGACTAAGAGTCCAGAGACCCAGTACTTC.

The rearrangement links TRBV7-2 to TRBJ2-2; 13 nucleotides match TRBD2. The germline CDR1 and CDR2 sequences are SGHTA and FQGNSA. Trimming cost V 3 bases and J 4 bases; bases outside gene matches: 2. This CDR3 comprises 16 residues. In DNA form, the CDR3 reads TGTGCCAGCAGCTTGCGACTAGCGGGGGGCACCGGGGAGCTGTTTTTT. Its translation is CASSLRLAGGTGELFF.

The rearrangement joins TRBV7-2 to TRBJ2-1; TRBD2 is a possible D gene (5 bases). V lost 3 bases and J 12 bases, leaving 9 bases between the germline ends. The CDR3 covers 11 residues. CDR1 is SGHTA and CDR2 is FQGNSA in the germline V gene. CDR3 amino acids: CASSLDSLQFF. The CDR3, as DNA: TGTGCCAGCAGCTTGGACTCTTTGCAGTTCTTC.